This TCR beta chain was documented in a study of CD8 T cells in ankylosing spondylitis. Study findings and constraints: Relatively rare in peripheral blood, disease-linked clones were also CD8+. A TCR beta motif of roughly 8 highly homologous variants seemed to mark ankylosing spondylitis blood. Previous work reported some of these motif variants in the synovial fluid and blood of reactive arthritis. Reported data indicate significant enrichment of disease-linked clones within matched ankylosing spondylitis synovial fluid.

By its share, this clonotype is medium-sized (0.01 to 0.1%). Its antigen remains unidentified. CDR3 length equals 18 residues. The V end lost 2 bases, the J end lost 1 base, and 17 bases lay between the germline ends. From germline, CDR1 is MNHEY and CDR2 SMNVEV (reference sequence). Making use of molecular barcodes, quantitative 5'-RACE generated TCR beta libraries. TCRdb independently ran MiXCR on the 5' RACE reads; one entry per CDR3 protein. This table has 100,000 or so distinct CDR3 sequences, around 8.5% appearing once. V and J are TRBV27 and TRBJ1-4; D remains unclear. Sequences were obtained from blood, either unsorted or a sorted T cell fraction (not recorded which). The receptor comes from a male donor with ankylosing spondylitis. CDR3 nucleotide sequence: TGTGCCAGCAGTTTAATCGGGCCAGCATTACAAACTAATGAAAAACTGTTTTTT. It codes for CASSLIGPALQTNEKLFF.